The rows below give T cell receptor beta chains drawn from one sample of a study of T-cell memory formation after mild COVID-19. TCRdb re-called the 5' RACE reads through MiXCR, storing one row per CDR3 protein. In the table there are 560,000 or so distinct CDR3 sequences, about 18% of which are singletons. Sequenced: PBMCs or a T cell subset sorted from them (not recorded which). These receptors were obtained from an adult woman who had mild COVID-19 (a few samples of this study predate the infection). Cell type and time point are not known. Each CDR3 is given with its conserved first and last residue. A D gene is named only where the DNA matches it firmly. A clone size is listed for some rows: how often the clone was seen (once, few, many), or a class if it is expanded.

j_gene | v_gene | len | abundance | d_gene | CDR3nt | CDR3aa
TRBJ2-7 | TRBV12-3/TRBV12-4 | 13 | - | - | TGTGCCAGCAGTTTCTCGGCCACTTACGAGCAGTACTTC | CASSFSATYEQYF
TRBJ2-3 | TRBV7-2 | 17 | - | TRBD1 | TGTGCCAGCGGCCGGACAGGGGGCGCTTTTCGGTCAGATACGCAGTATTTT | CASGRTGGAFRSDTQYF
TRBJ1-1 | TRBV4-1 | 13 | - | - | TGCGCCAGCAGCCAAGGGGCAGACTTTGAAGCTTTCTTT | CASSQGADFEAFF
TRBJ1-1 | TRBV5-1 | 15 | - | TRBD1 | TGCGCCAGCAGCTATGGACAGGGCCTTCTCACTGAAGCTTTCTTT | CASSYGQGLLTEAFF
TRBJ2-3 | TRBV27 | 14 | many | TRBD2 | TGTGCCAGCCGGGCGGGAGGAGGCACAGATACGCAGTATTTT | CASRAGGGTDTQYF
TRBJ1-4 | TRBV20-1 | 12 | - | TRBD1 | TGCAGTGCTAGGGGACAGCATGAAAAACTGTTTTTT | CSARGQHEKLFF
TRBJ2-2 | TRBV20-1 | 14 | few | - | TGCAGTGCTAGACGATCGGACTTAGACGGGGAGCTGTTTTTT | CSARRSDLDGELFF
TRBJ1-1 | TRBV7-3 | 11 | many | - | TGTGCCAGCAGCGACAACACTGAAGCTTTCTTT | CASSDNTEAFF
TRBJ1-6 | TRBV12-3/TRBV12-4 | 14 | - | TRBD1 | TGTGCCAGCGGGCGACAGGGAGGAAATTCACCCCTCCACTTT | CASGRQGGNSPLHF
TRBJ2-1 | TRBV4-3 | 12 | many | - | TGCGCCAGCAGCCGCCGAACGGACTGGCTGATCTTC | CASSRRTDWLIF
TRBJ1-2 | TRBV7-8 | 12 | - | - | TGTGCCAGCAGCAACAGACCCGCTGGCTACACCTTC | CASSNRPAGYTF
TRBJ1-1 | TRBV5-1 | 14 | few | - | TGCGCCAGCAGCTACGACCTAGAGAACACTGAAGCTTTCTTT | CASSYDLENTEAFF
TRBJ2-1 | TRBV6-2/TRBV6-3 | 16 | - | - | TGTGCCAGCAGTTCCTCGACTGGGAGATCCTACAATGAGCAGTTCTTC | CASSSSTGRSYNEQFF
TRBJ1-2 | TRBV7-2 | 13 | - | TRBD1 | TGTGCCAGCAGCTTCCGGACAGGGAAAGGCTACACCTTC | CASSFRTGKGYTF
TRBJ1-5 | TRBV7-8 | 16 | few | - | TGTGCCAGCAGCCCTTCACACAGGGATTGGGTTCAGCCCCAGCATTTT | CASSPSHRDWVQPQHF
TRBJ1-2 | TRBV5-1 | 14 | few | TRBD1 | TGCGCCAGCAGCCCCGGACAGGGGATGAACGGCTACACCTTC | CASSPGQGMNGYTF
TRBJ1-5 | TRBV6-5 | 15 | few | - | TGTGCCAGCAGCAAAACAGGTCTAAGCAATCAGCCCCAGCATTTT | CASSKTGLSNQPQHF
TRBJ2-1 | TRBV12-3/TRBV12-4 | 15 | few | - | TGTGCCAGCAGCCCCCCTAGTTGGACCTACAATGAGCAGTTCTTC | CASSPPSWTYNEQFF
TRBJ2-3 | TRBV6-1 | 12 | few | - | TGTGCCAGCAGTGATGAGAACCCTTCGCAGTATTTT | CASSDENPSQYF
TRBJ1-6 | TRBV5-1 | 16 | - | TRBD1 | TGCGCCAGCAGCTTGGAGTTGACAGGGGAGGCTTCACCCCTCCACTTT | CASSLELTGEASPLHF
TRBJ1-2 | TRBV24-1 | 13 | many | - | TGTGCCACCAGTGACAGGACAGCCTATGGCTACACCTTC | CATSDRTAYGYTF
TRBJ1-1 | TRBV6-2/TRBV6-3 | 18 | - | - | TGTGCCAGCAGTTACTCGAGGAGGGGGGGGGCCTGGAACACTGAAGCTTTCTTT | CASSYSRRGGAWNTEAFF
TRBJ2-7 | TRBV2 | 15 | - | - | TGTGCCAGCAGTGAAGTGGAATCGACCTCCTACGAGCAGTACTTC | CASSEVESTSYEQYF
TRBJ1-5 | TRBV15 | 20 | - | - | TGTGCCACCAGCAGAGATCCCCCTAGGTCCGCCAAAGGAGGCAATCAGCCCCAGCATTTT | CATSRDPPRSAKGGNQPQHF